Listed below are T cell receptor beta chains from one sample, sequenced in a study of shared clonotypes between healthy human individuals. The data were produced by immunoSEQ multiplex PCR, yet TCRdb's version contains in-frame clones alone and is incomplete. The top ten clones hold 0.89% of a sample with around 1,100,000 clones, approximately 80% of them seen once. The specimen sequenced was memory CD4+ T cells from PBMCs. These TCRs come from a man aged 18 to 35 in good health. Some clones in this sample may be carry-over from other donors' samples. CDR3s include the opening cysteine and the closing phenylalanine or tryptophan. D genes are given only for firm matches. A row's size may be missing; if present it is once, few, many or a size class.

>TRBV6-1|TRBJ2-4|TRBD2|few
CASSSRREAKNIQYF
TGTGCCAGCAGTTCCCGGCGGGAGGCCAAAAACATTCAGTACTTC
>TRBV11-2|TRBJ2-1|TRBD2|few
CASSQRLAGTGNEQFF
TGTGCCAGCAGCCAAAGACTAGCGGGGACCGGCAATGAGCAGTTCTTC
>TRBV6-5|TRBJ2-7|-|-
CASRGFPSYEQYF
TGTGCCAGCAGGGGTTTCCCCTCCTACGAGCAGTACTTC
>TRBV5-5|TRBJ1-1|TRBD1|-
CASSWTGPRGTEAFF
TGTGCCAGCAGCTGGACAGGGCCCAGGGGGACTGAAGCTTTCTTT
>TRBV27|TRBJ2-7|TRBD1|-
CASSLTSLQGEGYEQYF
TGTGCCAGCAGTTTGACCTCCTTACAGGGGGAAGGCTACGAGCAGTACTTC
>TRBV7-9|TRBJ2-3|TRBD1|-
CASSLGTAASTDTQYF
TGTGCCAGCAGCCTGGGGACAGCAGCTAGCACAGATACGCAGTATTTT
>TRBV7-3|TRBJ2-7|-|-
CASSPKPPGGPGEQYF
TGTGCCAGCAGCCCTAAGCCCCCGGGGGGCCCGGGCGAGCAGTACTTC
>TRBV5-4|TRBJ2-1|-|-
CASSLVENNEQFF
TGTGCCAGCAGCTTGGTGGAGAACAATGAGCAGTTCTTC
>TRBV2|TRBJ2-5|-|-
CASSSHQETQYF
TGTGCCAGCAGTTCTCATCAAGAGACCCAGTACTTC
>TRBV29-1|TRBJ2-1|TRBD1|-
CSVLPGQGLTNEQFF
TGCAGCGTTCTCCCCGGACAGGGCTTAACAAATGAGCAGTTCTTC
>TRBV7-9|TRBJ2-7|-|-
CASSSSGLPYEQYF
TGTGCCAGCAGCTCCTCCGGGCTCCCCTACGAGCAGTACTTC
>TRBV9|TRBJ2-3|-|-
CASSGTATPDTQYF
TGTGCCAGCAGCGGAACCGCTACCCCAGATACGCAGTATTTT
>TRBV5-1|TRBJ2-3|TRBD2|many
CASSLGTGGTDTQYF
TGCGCCAGCAGCTTGGGCACGGGAGGGACAGATACGCAGTATTTT
>TRBV7-2|TRBJ1-5|-|-
CASSPASSPNQPQHF
TGTGCCAGCAGCCCAGCGTCGAGCCCCAATCAGCCCCAGCATTTT
>TRBV5-1|TRBJ1-1|-|-
CASSLNPQNTEAFF
TGCGCCAGCAGCTTGAACCCACAGAACACTGAAGCTTTCTTT
>TRBV5-6|TRBJ1-4|-|-
CASSLRGVGEKLFF
TGTGCCAGCAGCTTGCGAGGGGTAGGTGAAAAACTGTTTTTT
>TRBV11-2|TRBJ2-7|-|-
CASSLRVGGYEQYF
TGTGCCAGCAGCTTAAGGGTTGGGGGCTACGAGCAGTACTTC
>TRBV6-6|TRBJ2-1|TRBD2|-
CASSYDSGSVYEQFF
TGTGCCAGCAGTTACGATAGCGGGAGTGTCTATGAGCAGTTCTTC
>TRBV5-1|TRBJ1-1|-|-
CASRFMGNTEAFF
TGCGCCAGCAGATTCATGGGGAACACTGAAGCTTTCTTT
>TRBV27|TRBJ2-1|TRBD2|-
CASTSGMSYNEQFF
TGTGCCAGCACTAGCGGGATGTCCTACAATGAGCAGTTCTTC
>TRBV6-6|TRBJ2-7|TRBD2|-
CASSLALAETYEQYF
TGTGCCAGCAGTTTAGCTCTAGCGGAGACCTACGAGCAGTACTTC
>TRBV10-3|TRBJ1-1|-|-
CAIRMGGGTEAFF
TGTGCCATCAGAATGGGAGGGGGCACTGAAGCTTTCTTT
>TRBV7-2|TRBJ2-2|-|few
CASSLLSVANTGELFF
TGTGCCAGCAGCTTACTTTCAGTCGCGAACACCGGGGAGCTGTTTTTT
>TRBV2|TRBJ2-5|-|-
CASSGDGQGETQYF
TGTGCCAGCAGCGGGGACGGGCAAGGAGAGACCCAGTACTTC
>TRBV5-4|TRBJ2-6|-|-
CASSPQAGANVLTF
TGTGCCAGCAGCCCCCAGGCTGGGGCCAACGTCCTGACTTTC
>TRBV4-2|TRBJ2-4|-|-
CASSQEGSRALNIQYF
TGTGCCAGCAGCCAAGAAGGCTCTCGCGCCTTAAACATTCAGTACTTC
>TRBV5-4|TRBJ2-6|-|few
CASSRGGLTGANVLTF
TGTGCCAGCAGCCGAGGGGGACTCACTGGGGCCAACGTCCTGACTTTC
>TRBV11-2|TRBJ1-1|-|few
CASRFRDNTEAFF
TGTGCCAGCAGATTCAGGGATAACACTGAAGCTTTCTTT
>TRBV7-9|TRBJ2-7|-|-
CASSPGISYEQYF
TGTGCCAGCAGCCCCGGGATATCCTACGAGCAGTACTTC
>TRBV11-2|TRBJ1-5|-|few
CASSLESNQPQHF
TGTGCCAGCAGCTTGGAGAGCAATCAGCCCCAGCATTTT
>TRBV4-2|TRBJ1-1|-|-
CASSQVGAGMNTEAFF
TGTGCCAGCAGCCAAGTAGGAGCAGGAATGAACACTGAAGCTTTCTTT
>TRBV7-6|TRBJ1-3|TRBD1|once
CASSTLPSERGRPYSGNTIYF
TGTGCCAGCAGCACACTCCCATCGGAGAGGGGGCGGCCATACTCTGGAAACACCATATATTTT
>TRBV5-1|TRBJ2-5|TRBD2|-
CASSLGLAGASQETQYF
TGCGCCAGCAGCTTGGGACTAGCGGGAGCTTCCCAAGAGACCCAGTACTTC
>TRBV9|TRBJ2-3|-|few
CASSVNPGSTDTQYF
TGTGCCAGCAGCGTAAATCCGGGGTCAACAGATACGCAGTATTTT
>TRBV29-1|TRBJ2-7|-|-
CSVQGAAYEQYF
TGCAGCGTTCAGGGAGCGGCCTACGAGCAGTACTTC
>TRBV5-4|TRBJ2-7|-|once
CASSPGRQFYEQYF
TGTGCCAGCAGCCCCGGTCGACAGTTCTACGAGCAGTACTTC
>TRBV9|TRBJ2-7|-|few
CASTPGLSFGEQYF
TGTGCCAGCACTCCGGGACTGTCCTTTGGAGAGCAGTACTTC
>TRBV5-4|TRBJ2-7|TRBD2|-
CASSLGGRVLIHEQYF
TGTGCCAGCAGCTTGGGCGGGAGAGTCCTAATCCACGAGCAGTACTTC
>TRBV7-3|TRBJ1-1|TRBD1|-
CASSSRGRTEAFF
TGTGCCAGCAGCTCCAGGGGGAGGACTGAAGCTTTCTTT
>TRBV6-1|TRBJ1-1|-|-
CASSGKASGTRTEAFF
TGTGCCAGCAGTGGCAAGGCTTCCGGGACGCGGACTGAAGCTTTCTTT
>TRBV30|TRBJ2-3|-|once
CAWSSRDTQYF
TGTGCCTGGAGTTCCAGAGATACGCAGTATTTT
>TRBV27|TRBJ1-5|TRBD1|-
CASSTTGVINQPQHF
TGTGCCAGCAGTACGACAGGGGTTATCAATCAGCCCCAGCATTTT
>TRBV4-3|TRBJ2-1|-|few
CASSQVGGGPYNEQFF
TGCGCCAGCAGCCAAGTAGGGGGAGGCCCCTACAATGAGCAGTTCTTC
>TRBV7-9|TRBJ2-7|-|-
CASTPDSFSYEQYF
TGTGCCAGCACCCCGGACAGTTTTTCCTACGAGCAGTACTTC
>TRBV18|TRBJ2-1|TRBD2|-
CASSPNLGLATNEQFF
TGTGCCAGCTCACCAAATTTGGGACTAGCTACGAATGAGCAGTTCTTC
>TRBV27|TRBJ1-1|-|-
CASSLYPAMNTEAFF
TGTGCCAGCAGTTTATATCCGGCGATGAACACTGAAGCTTTCTTT
>TRBV5-1|TRBJ2-3|-|-
CASRPGQGGSDTQYF
TGCGCCAGCAGACCCGGACAGGGAGGGTCAGATACGCAGTATTTT
>TRBV5-4|TRBJ2-2|TRBD2|-
CASSSPTSGSFLSGELFF
TGTGCCAGCAGCTCTCCTACTAGCGGGAGTTTCTTGTCCGGGGAGCTGTTTTTT
>TRBV4-1|TRBJ1-1|TRBD1|-
CASSPRGTSMNTEAFF
TGCGCCAGCAGCCCCAGGGGGACTTCCATGAACACTGAAGCTTTCTTT
>TRBV2|TRBJ1-5|TRBD1|-
CASSDTGAFGNQPQHF
TGTGCCAGCAGTGATACAGGGGCATTTGGGAATCAGCCCCAGCATTTT
>TRBV7-2|TRBJ1-2|TRBD1|-
CASSLSFRGAGYTF
TGTGCCAGCAGCTTATCCTTCAGGGGGGCAGGCTACACCTTC
>TRBV9|TRBJ1-1|-|-
CASSPFRGGGTEAFF
TGTGCCAGCAGCCCCTTCCGGGGGGGAGGCACTGAAGCTTTCTTT
>TRBV7-2|TRBJ1-5|TRBD1|-
CASSPQRTGNQPQHF
TGTGCCAGCAGCCCTCAGCGGACAGGGAATCAGCCCCAGCATTTT
>TRBV28|TRBJ2-7|TRBD1|-
CASTQGALTYEQYF
TGTGCCAGCACCCAGGGGGCACTAACCTACGAGCAGTACTTC
>TRBV7-3|TRBJ1-1|-|-
CASSFQSSTEAFF
TGTGCCAGCAGCTTTCAGTCATCCACTGAAGCTTTCTTT